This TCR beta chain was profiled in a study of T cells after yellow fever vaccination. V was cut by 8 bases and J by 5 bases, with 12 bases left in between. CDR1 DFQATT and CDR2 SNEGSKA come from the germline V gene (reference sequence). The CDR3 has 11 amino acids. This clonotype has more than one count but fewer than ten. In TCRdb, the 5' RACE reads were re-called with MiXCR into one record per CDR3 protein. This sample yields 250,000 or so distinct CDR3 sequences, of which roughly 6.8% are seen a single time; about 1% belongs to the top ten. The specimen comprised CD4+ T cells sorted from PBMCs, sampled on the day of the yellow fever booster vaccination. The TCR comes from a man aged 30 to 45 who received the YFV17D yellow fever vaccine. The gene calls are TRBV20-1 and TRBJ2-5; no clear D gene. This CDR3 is CSPEWTETQYF. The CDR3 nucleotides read TGCAGTCCTGAATGGACGGAGACCCAGTACTTC.